The 10 T cell receptor beta chains presented below share a single source sample, sequenced in a study of T cell responses to AZD1222 COVID-19 vaccine. Sequenced by immunoSEQ multiplex PCR; TCRdb stores in-frame clones only, minus some. Among approximately 140,000 clones listed, roughly 89% were seen once. The sample consisted of peripheral blood, taken 28 days after the second AZD1222 dose. These receptors were collected from an adult who received the AZD1222 COVID-19 vaccine.

This chain links TRBV7-2 with TRBJ2-4; tentatively, D is TRBD1 (5 bases). This CDR3 has 15 amino acids. Germline CDR1 and CDR2: SGHTA and FQGNSA. With 1 base removed from V and 1 base from J, the gap between germline ends came to 8 bases. The CDR3 region is CASSLVAGAKNIQYF. The CDR3, as DNA: TGTGCCAGCAGCTTAGTAGCAGGGGCCAAAAACATTCAGTACTTC.

The chain uses TRBV7-6 and TRBJ2-7, with D unclear. Deletions cut 5 bases from V and 0 bases from J, with 17 bases between. The germline V gene encodes CDR1 SGHVS and CDR2 FNYEAQ. CDR3 length: 16 amino acids. CDR3 coding DNA: TGTGCCAGCAGCCCGTCTATTGGGGTGAGCTCCTACGAGCAGTACTTC. This sequence encodes CASSPSIGVSSYEQYF.

J is TRBJ1-1 and V is TRBV7-3; D remains ambiguous. The CDR3 is made up of 13 amino acids. Trimming shortened V by 2 bases and J by 5 bases, and 9 bases separated the two germline ends. Per germline, CDR1 SGHTA and CDR2 FQGTGA. The CDR3 loop is CASSLSVGTEAFF. CDR3 in DNA: TGTGCCAGCAGCTTATCGGTAGGGACTGAAGCTTTCTTT.

This chain connects TRBV5-5 to TRBJ2-7; TRBD2 aligns across 7 bases. There are 16 residues in the CDR3. J was trimmed by 4 bases and V by 1 base; bases with no gene match: 11. Germline V gene sequence: CDR1 SGHKS, CDR2 YYEKEE (reference sequence). The chain's CDR3 is CASSLHGGRSGYEQYF. CDR3 in DNA: TGTGCCAGCAGCTTGCATGGCGGGAGATCCGGATACGAGCAGTACTTC.

The chain is built from TRBV6-5 and TRBJ2-7, with 9 nucleotides matching TRBD1. The length of the CDR3 is 13 residues. J was trimmed by 0 bases and V by 8 bases; bases with no gene match: 2. Per the germline V gene, CDR1 is MNHEY and CDR2 is SVGAGI. CDR3 nucleotides: TGTGCCAGCGACAGGGGGTTCTCCTACGAGCAGTACTTC. Its translation is CASDRGFSYEQYF.

J is TRBJ2-1 and V is TRBV11-3; TRBD2 matches at 14 bases. After removal of 5 bases from V and 10 bases from J, the junction contained 10 bases not matched to a gene. There are 16 residues in the CDR3. The germline gives CDR1 SGHNT, CDR2 YENEEA. The chain's CDR3 is CASSPAGTSGSGEQFF. The CDR3 nucleotides are TGTGCCAGCAGCCCAGCGGGGACTAGCGGGAGCGGGGAGCAGTTCTTC.

As to this clone: This may be a read error: a much more frequent sequence differs by one nucleotide. The sample carries other DNA sequences with the same CDR3. The V gene is TRBV9, the J gene TRBJ2-7; 11 bases are shared with TRBD2. V was pared by 0 bases and J by 4 bases, with 3 bases of the junction left unmatched. Germline V gene lookup returns CDR1 SGDLS and CDR2 YYNGEE. CDR3 size: 15 residues. CDR3 coding DNA: TGTGCCAGCAGCGTAGGTCCTAGCGGGGGGTACGAGCAGTACTTC. Translation: CASSVGPSGGYEQYF.

The chain links TRBV11-3 to TRBJ1-6; no clear D gene. The germline V gene has CDR1 SGHNT and CDR2 YENEEA. The CDR3 extends over 14 amino acids. V shed 6 bases and J shed 5 bases, with 11 bases lying between them. CDR3 amino acids: CASRTDLNNSPLHF. The CDR3 coding sequence is TGTGCCAGCAGAACCGACCTCAATAATTCACCCCTCCACTTT.

The chain has TRBV9 and TRBJ1-4; a possible D gene is TRBD1 (6 bases). The CDR3 has 16 residues. In germline, CDR1 is SGDLS, CDR2 YYNGEE. V lost 4 bases and J 8 bases, leaving 21 bases between the germline ends. In DNA form, the CDR3 reads TGTGCCAGCAGCCCAGACGGGACACCGAGAGGGGAAAAACTGTTTTTT. Translation gives CASSPDGTPRGEKLFF.

The rearrangement joins TRBV4-3 to TRBJ2-7; 7 positions agree with TRBD1. J lost 5 bases, V lost 0 bases, and 7 bases had no gene match. The germline V gene has CDR1 LGHNA and CDR2 YSLEER. The CDR3 extends over 15 amino acids. The CDR3: CASSQERQGWDEQYF. The CDR3 DNA follows: TGCGCCAGCAGCCAAGAGAGACAGGGCTGGGACGAGCAGTACTTC.